The 21 T cell receptor beta chains given below trace back to one sample, sequenced in a study of PD-1 blockade in mismatch repair-deficient tumors. Generated by immunoSEQ multiplex PCR, the TCRdb table keeps only in-frame clones and is missing some. The sample lists some 16,000 clones, 84% occurring once. As to time point: roughly 11-day in vitro stimulation with candidate neoantigen peptide 5. No antigen is known for these receptors. The sample was cells cultured in vitro, taken from a patient treated with pembrolizumab. These receptors were collected from an adult with mismatch repair-deficient cancer.

The rearrangement uses TRBV19 and TRBJ2-7, with 12 bases identical to TRBD2. This CDR3 has 17 residues. With 5 bases clipped from V and 3 bases from J, the junction kept 11 bases outside the gene matches. Germline V CDR1 and CDR2: LNHDA, SQIVND (reference sequence). CDR3 sequence reads: CASSWGRTSGTNYEQYF. In DNA form, the CDR3 reads TGTGCCAGTAGTTGGGGTAGGACTAGCGGGACTAACTACGAGCAGTACTTC.

This chain joins TRBV6-1 and TRBJ1-5; D possibly corresponds to TRBD1 (5 bases). The CDR3 has 13 amino acids. Germline V gives CDR1 MNHNS, CDR2 SASEGT. Deletions cut 2 bases from V and 4 bases from J, with 6 bases between. The CDR3: CASSEWGNQPQHF. The CDR3 DNA is TGTGCCAGCAGTGAATGGGGGAATCAGCCCCAGCATTTT.

This clone appeared a single time. This sequence joins TRBV9 and TRBJ1-3; D is undetermined. The germline V gene encodes CDR1 SGDLS and CDR2 YYNGEE. The CDR3 length is 15 residues. Trimming removed 0 bases at V and 0 bases at J, with 7 bases between. The CDR3 spells CASSVAQNSGNTIYF. The CDR3 region has the DNA TGTGCCAGCAGCGTAGCTCAGAACTCTGGAAACACCATATATTTT.

The chain employs TRBV28 and TRBJ2-3; D possibly uses TRBD1 or TRBD2 (5 bases each). CDR3 size: 16 residues. Germline CDR1 is MDHEN and CDR2 is SYDVKM. V lost 2 bases and J 0 bases, leaving 12 bases between the germline ends. The CDR3 bases are TGTGCCAGCAGTTTAGGGGGTTCGGGCAGCACAGATACGCAGTATTTT. This codes for CASSLGGSGSTDTQYF.

This chain connects TRBV28 to TRBJ1-2; perhaps TRBD1 as D (6 bases). Trimming took off 5 bases at V and 2 bases at J, with 12 bases between the two ends. The CDR3 is 14 amino acids. The germline V gene encodes CDR1 MDHEN and CDR2 SYDVKM. CDR3 DNA: TGTGCCAGCAGTGGTAATCAGGGGAACTATGGCTACACCTTC. As protein: CASSGNQGNYGYTF.

The table lists this clone with a few counts. The chain joins TRBV9 to TRBJ1-2; no clear D. The CDR3 has 15 amino acids. The germline V gene encodes CDR1 SGDLS and CDR2 YYNGEE. V shed 4 bases and J shed 0 bases, with 13 bases lying between them. CDR3 DNA sequence: TGTGCCAGCAGCTCACCCTACGGGACTAACTATGGCTACACCTTC. Its protein is CASSSPYGTNYGYTF.

The chain employs TRBV7-2 and TRBJ2-7; 8 bases are a match to TRBD1. There are 15 residues in the CDR3. Trimming at V came to 0 bases and at J to 4 bases, leaving 5 bases not matched to a gene. CDR1 is SGHTA, CDR2 FQGNSA, per germline. CDR3 bases: TGTGCCAGCAGCTTAGCACAGGGGGAAGTATACGAGCAGTACTTC. This codes for CASSLAQGEVYEQYF.

V and J are TRBV7-9 and TRBJ1-5; 7 bases agree with TRBD1. This CDR3 has 15 amino acids. After removal of 5 bases from V and 6 bases from J, the junction contained 10 bases not matched to a gene. The germline gives CDR1 SEHNR, CDR2 FQNEAQ (reference sequence). The CDR3 region is CASSKDREWSQPQHF. The CDR3 DNA reads TGTGCCAGCAGCAAAGACAGGGAATGGAGTCAGCCCCAGCATTTT.

V and J are TRBV27 and TRBJ2-1; 10 bases align to TRBD2. Germline CDR1 reads MNHEY; CDR2 reads SMNVEV (reference sequence). V lost 9 bases to trimming and J lost 3 bases; unmatched junction nucleotides: 8. CDR3 length: 15 amino acids. CDR3 bases: TGTGCCAGTAAGCGGGAGGGGCCATACTACAATGAGCAGTTCTTC. This sequence encodes CASKREGPYYNEQFF.

This clone has a single count. V usage is TRBV7-2 and J usage is TRBJ2-1, with D possibly TRBD1 on 7 matching bases. V dropped 6 bases and J dropped 8 bases, with 20 bases sitting between them. Germline CDR1 is SGHTA and CDR2 is FQGNSA. This CDR3 is built from 15 residues. The CDR3 DNA reads as TGTGCCAGCAGGGAGGGGCAGGGGGGCAGCGATGAGCAGTTCTTC. Translated: CASREGQGGSDEQFF.

In its sample, this clone was seen a few times. CDR3 coding DNA: TGTGCCAGTAGTCCAGACAGGACCTACTCCTACGAGCAGTACTTC. This encodes CASSPDRTYSYEQYF. The rearrangement joins TRBV19 to TRBJ2-7, with D tentatively TRBD1 (6 bases). The CDR3 totals 15 residues. V lost 5 bases and J lost 0, with 14 bases in between. CDR1 and CDR2 (germline): LNHDA, SQIVND (reference sequence).

The V gene is TRBV5-4, the J gene TRBJ2-7; D is unresolved. CDR1 and CDR2 (germline): SGHNT, YYREEE (reference sequence). The CDR3 consists of 13 residues. V was cut by 4 bases and J by 3 bases, with 11 bases left in between. CDR3 in amino acids: CASSVSKDYEQYF. CDR3 nucleotides: TGTGCCAGCAGCGTCTCGAAGGACTACGAGCAGTACTTC.

In this sample, this clone turned up once. The chain recombines TRBV19 with TRBJ1-1, with a weak D call TRBD1 (5 bases). Trimming removed 5 bases from V and 1 base from J, with 11 bases in between. The V gene's germline CDR1 is LNHDA and CDR2 SQIVND (reference sequence). The CDR3 contains 14 residues. CDR3 protein: CASSLVQGNTEAFF. The CDR3 region has the DNA TGTGCCAGTAGTTTGGTGCAGGGGAACACTGAAGCTTTCTTT.

The chain employs TRBV5-1 and TRBJ2-5; D unresolved. Germline CDR1 and CDR2: SGHRS and YFSETQ. The CDR3 has 14 amino acids. With 0 bases removed from V and 2 bases from J, the gap between germline ends came to 8 bases. This CDR3 reads CASSLVGPQETQYF. As DNA, the CDR3 is TGCGCCAGCAGCTTGGTGGGTCCGCAAGAGACCCAGTACTTC.

As regards this clone: One end of the junction is discordant with germline, which a read error may explain. The chain has TRBV27 and TRBJ2-1; D might be TRBD2 (6 bases). Germline CDR1 reads MNHEY; CDR2 reads SMNVEV (reference sequence). This CDR3 is 16 amino acids long. This chain's CDR3 is CASSSLRGDSFNEQFF. The CDR3 region has the DNA TGTGCCAGCAGCTCGTTGCGGGGAGACTCCTTCAATGAGCAGTTCTTC.

The rearrangement joins TRBV18 to TRBJ1-1, with D perhaps TRBD1 (6 bases). The CDR3 totals 14 residues. Germline V lookup: CDR1 KGHSH, CDR2 LQKENI. Trimming cost V 5 bases and J 5 bases, with 15 bases left between them. CDR3 sequence reads: CASSGKGGGTEAFF. The DNA of the CDR3 is TGTGCCAGCTCAGGAAAAGGGGGGGGAACTGAAGCTTTCTTT.

This clone was observed once. The J gene is TRBJ1-5, the V gene TRBV27; no reliable D call. This CDR3 spans 14 amino acids. V lost 5 bases and J 5 bases, leaving 13 bases between the germline ends. The V gene's germline CDR1 is MNHEY and CDR2 SMNVEV (reference sequence). The CDR3 DNA follows: TGTGCCAGCAGTCCAGAACTGTTGGATCAGCCCCAGCATTTT. Its translation: CASSPELLDQPQHF.

The gene calls are TRBV13 and TRBJ2-1, with 10 bases fitting TRBD2. CDR1 is PRHDT and CDR2 is FYEKMQ in the germline V gene (reference sequence). V lost 2 bases to trimming and J lost 9 bases; unmatched junction nucleotides: 7. The CDR3 covers 15 residues. The chain's CDR3 is CASSLRLAGVGEQFF. DNA for the CDR3: TGTGCCAGCAGCTTAAGGCTAGCGGGAGTAGGTGAGCAGTTCTTC.

This rearrangement joins TRBV6-6 to TRBJ2-7; TRBD2 matches at 7 bases. This CDR3 is built from 15 residues. The J segment lost 3 bases and the V segment lost 0 bases, leaving 5 bases of the junction unmatched. The germline V gene encodes CDR1 MNHNY and CDR2 SVGAGI (reference sequence). CDR3 sequence reads: CASSYSREGIYEQYF. CDR3 bases: TGTGCCAGCAGTTACTCAAGGGAGGGGATCTACGAGCAGTACTTC.

This clone was detected a few times. The chain joins TRBV27 to TRBJ2-7, with 8 bases matching TRBD1. Trimming at V came to 4 bases and at J to 5 bases, leaving 7 bases not matched to a gene. This CDR3 is 14 amino acids long. Germline CDR1 reads MNHEY; CDR2 reads SMNVEV (reference sequence). The CDR3 sequence: CASSWTGLINEQYF. CDR3 coding DNA: TGTGCCAGCAGTTGGACAGGGCTTATAAACGAGCAGTACTTC.

V usage is TRBV30 and J usage is TRBJ1-5; 7 nucleotides align to TRBD1. This CDR3 contains 14 residues. Germline V CDR1 and CDR2: GTSNPN, SVGIG (reference sequence). Trimming removed 3 bases from V and 5 bases from J; junction bases left unmatched: 7. This CDR3 is CAWRETGLYQPQHF. Here the CDR3 DNA reads TGTGCCTGGAGAGAGACAGGGCTCTATCAGCCCCAGCATTTT. Supplemented by reference TRBV30 and TRBJ1-5, the full variable domain reads SQTIHQWPATLVQPVGSPLSLECTVEGTSNPNLYWYRQAAGRGLQLLFYSVGIGQISSEVPQNLSASRPQDRQFILSSKKLLLSDSGFYLCAWRETGLYQPQHFGDGTRLSIL.